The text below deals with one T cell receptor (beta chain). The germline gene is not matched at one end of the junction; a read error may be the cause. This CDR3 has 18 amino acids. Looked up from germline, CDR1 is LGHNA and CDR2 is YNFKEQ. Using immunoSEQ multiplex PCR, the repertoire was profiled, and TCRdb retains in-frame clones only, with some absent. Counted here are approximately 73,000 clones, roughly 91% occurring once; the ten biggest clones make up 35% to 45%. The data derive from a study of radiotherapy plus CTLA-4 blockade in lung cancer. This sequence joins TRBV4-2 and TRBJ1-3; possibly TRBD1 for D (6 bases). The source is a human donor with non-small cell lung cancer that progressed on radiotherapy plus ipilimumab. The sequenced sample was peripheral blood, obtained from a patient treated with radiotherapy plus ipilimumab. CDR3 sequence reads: CASIQKYDRQTSGNTIYF. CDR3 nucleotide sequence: TGTGCCAGCATCCAAAAATATGACAGGCAGACTTCTGGAAACACCATATATTTT.